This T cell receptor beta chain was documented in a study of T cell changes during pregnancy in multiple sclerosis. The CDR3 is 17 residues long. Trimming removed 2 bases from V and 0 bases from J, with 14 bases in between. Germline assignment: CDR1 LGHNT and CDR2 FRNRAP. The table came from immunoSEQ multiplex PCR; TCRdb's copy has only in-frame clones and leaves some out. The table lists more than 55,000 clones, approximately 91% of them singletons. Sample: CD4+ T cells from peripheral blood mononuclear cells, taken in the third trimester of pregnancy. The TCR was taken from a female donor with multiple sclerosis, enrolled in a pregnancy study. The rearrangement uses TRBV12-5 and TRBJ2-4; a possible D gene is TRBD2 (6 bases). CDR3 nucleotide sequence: TGTGCTAGTGGTTTGCATGGGGGACTGAAAGCCAAAAACATTCAGTACTTC. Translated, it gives CASGLHGGLKAKNIQYF.